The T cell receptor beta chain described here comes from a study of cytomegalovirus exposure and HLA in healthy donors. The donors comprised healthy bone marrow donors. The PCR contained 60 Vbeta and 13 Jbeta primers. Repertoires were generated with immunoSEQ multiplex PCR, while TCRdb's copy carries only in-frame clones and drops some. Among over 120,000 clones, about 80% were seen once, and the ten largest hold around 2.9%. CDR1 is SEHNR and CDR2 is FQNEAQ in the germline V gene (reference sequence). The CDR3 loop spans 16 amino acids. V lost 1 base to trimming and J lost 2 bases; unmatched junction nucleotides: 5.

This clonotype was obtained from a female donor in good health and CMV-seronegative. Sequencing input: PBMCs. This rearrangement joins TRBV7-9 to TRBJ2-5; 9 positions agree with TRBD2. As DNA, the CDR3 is TGTGCCAGCAGCTTAGAGCTAGCGGGGCCACAAGAGACCCAGTACTTC. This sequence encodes CASSLELAGPQETQYF.